A single T cell receptor beta chain is shown here with its context. These data originate in a study of cytomegalovirus exposure and HLA in healthy donors. Primers: 60 Vbeta forward and 13 Jbeta reverse. Generated by immunoSEQ multiplex PCR, the TCRdb table keeps only in-frame clones and is missing some. The sample shows some 120,000 clones, 82% of them seen only once. V was trimmed by 0 bases and J by 7 bases, leaving 15 bases between them. The V gene's germline CDR1 is KGHSH and CDR2 LQKENI. The CDR3 covers 15 residues. Specimen: PBMCs. The V gene is TRBV18, the J gene TRBJ2-5; weak D call: TRBD2 (6 bases). The TCR sequence derives from a male donor in good health and CMV-seropositive. The chain's CDR3 is CASSPPRDSGGTQYF. The CDR3, as DNA: TGTGCCAGCTCACCACCTCGGGACTCCGGGGGGACCCAGTACTTC. The full variable domain, its missing parts supplied by reference TRBV18 and TRBJ2-5, is NAGVMQNPRHLVRRRGQEARLRCSPMKGHSHVYWYRQLPEEGLKFMVYLQKENIIDESGMPKERFSAEFPKEGPSILRIQQVVRGDSAAYFCASSPPRDSGGTQYFGPGTRLLVL.